This T cell receptor (beta chain) was identified during a study of CD8 T cells in ankylosing spondylitis. The study's findings and limits: Clones linked to the disease showed a CD8+ phenotype. They occurred at relatively low frequencies in peripheral blood. Blood of patients with ankylosing spondylitis appeared to be characterized by a TCR beta motif of several highly homologous variants.

The V segment lost 5 bases and the J segment 13 bases; nucleotides outside the gene matches: 19. This CDR3 spans 15 amino acids. Germline V gene lookup returns CDR1 SGHTA and CDR2 FQGNSA. TCRdb reanalysed the 5' RACE reads using MiXCR and keeps one entry per CDR3 protein. Of some 840,000 distinct CDR3 sequences in the sample, 12% were seen once. In this sample, this clonotype turned up a few times. The antigen is not known. The origin of this receptor is a male donor with ankylosing spondylitis. Sequencing was done on a sample of blood, either unsorted or a sorted T cell fraction (not recorded which). This chain links TRBV7-2 with TRBJ1-2; 7 bases match TRBD1. The CDR3 sequence is CASSPLSRTGRLGTF. In DNA form, the CDR3 reads TGTGCCAGCAGCCCACTGTCTAGGACAGGCCGTCTGGGCACCTTC.